A single sample is the source of the 5 T cell receptor beta chains below, sequenced in a study of early T cells in non-severe SARS-CoV-2 infection. Using its own MiXCR run on the 5' RACE reads, TCRdb lists one record per CDR3 protein. Of 80,000 to 95,000 distinct CDR3 sequences listed, around 16% are singletons. The source material was whole blood, sampled at baseline. The source is an adult who was a healthcare worker with PCR-confirmed SARS-CoV-2 infection or an uninfected control (not recorded which).

V is TRBV20-1 and J is TRBJ2-7; D may be TRBD1 (6 bases). The CDR3 is made up of 12 amino acids. Between the trimmed V and J ends, which lost 3 bases and 5 bases, there was a span of 11 bases. Germline CDR1 is DFQATT and CDR2 is SNEGSKA (reference sequence). Written as DNA, the CDR3 is TGCAGTGCTAGGGATAAGGGGGACGAGCAGTACTTC. Protein sequence: CSARDKGDEQYF.

The sample holds many counts of this clonotype. The J gene is TRBJ2-5, the V gene TRBV11-2, with 8 bases that match TRBD2. V shed 1 base and J 1 base; nucleotides not matched to a gene: 2. CDR3 length equals 15 residues. Per the germline V gene, CDR1 is SGHAT and CDR2 is FQNNGV. CDR3 bases: TGTGCCAGCAGCTTAGTTAGCGGGATCCAAGAGACCCAGTACTTC. This gives the protein CASSLVSGIQETQYF.

This clonotype was detected a few times. The J gene is TRBJ2-1, the V gene TRBV24-1, with TRBD2 identical over 7 bases. V was pared by 0 bases and J by 5 bases, with 6 bases of the junction left unmatched. Germline lookup yields CDR1 KGHDR and CDR2 SFDVKD. There are 16 residues in the CDR3. The CDR3 region is CATSDLPGGTNNEQFF. CDR3 sequence (DNA): TGTGCCACCAGTGATTTGCCGGGAGGAACTAACAATGAGCAGTTCTTC.

This clonotype was recorded a few times. The chain couples TRBV12-3 or TRBV12-4 to TRBJ2-1; 9 bases match TRBD2. The junction had 8 bases not matched to a gene; V was cut back by 3 bases and J by 8 bases. CDR3 length: 15 amino acids. The CDR3: CASSFVASGTHEQFF. The CDR3 nucleotides read TGTGCCAGCAGTTTTGTGGCTAGCGGGACCCATGAGCAGTTCTTC.

A note on this clonotype: At one boundary the junction diverges from the germline segment, which might be a read error. The chain joins TRBV13 to TRBJ2-3; D is uncertain. Germline CDR1 is PRHDT and CDR2 is FYEKMQ (reference sequence). The CDR3 is 14 residues long. DNA for the CDR3: TGTGTCAGCAGCTCCCAGCATCCCACAGATACGCAGTATTTT. Its translation is CVSSSQHPTDTQYF.